Listed here are 28 T cell receptor beta chains from one sample, sequenced in a study of CD8 T cells in ankylosing spondylitis. General observations from the study: One TCR beta motif, made up of eight or nine highly homologous variants, appeared characteristic of ankylosing spondylitis blood.

MiXCR, applied by TCRdb to the 5' RACE reads, yields one record per CDR3 protein. The sample has about 750,000 distinct CDR3 sequences, about 20% seen once; the top ten hold around 20%. For these receptors, no antigen is known. The sequenced sample consisted of blood, either unsorted or a sorted T cell fraction (not recorded which). Source of these receptors: a male donor with ankylosing spondylitis.

In DNA, the CDR3 is TGTGCCACCAGTGATGCCTTAGCGGGAGGTAGGAATGAGCAGTTCTTC. Translated: CATSDALAGGRNEQFF. The V gene is TRBV24-1, the J gene TRBJ2-1; TRBD2 matches at 10 bases. The germline V gene has CDR1 KGHDR and CDR2 SFDVKD. The CDR3 consists of 16 residues. J lost 7 bases, V lost 3 bases, and 8 bases had no gene match.

The chain carries TRBV7-4 and TRBJ2-1; tentatively, D is TRBD2 (6 bases). The V gene's germline CDR1 is SGHVT and CDR2 SQSDAQ. Trimming left V 4 bases short and J 8 bases short, with 12 bases between. The CDR3 covers 13 residues. The DNA of the CDR3 is TGTGCCAGCAGCTCGAGACTAGACGATGAGCAGTTCTTC. Protein: CASSSRLDDEQFF.

In this sample, this clonotype turned up many times. The chain recombines TRBV12-3 or TRBV12-4 with TRBJ1-1; 7 bases fit TRBD1. V trimming: 3 bases; J trimming: 5 bases; junction bases outside the gene matches: 6. This CDR3 comprises 14 residues. CDR3 bases: TGTGCCAGCAGTTTGAAGGGGGCCAGAACTGAAGCTTTCTTT. It translates to CASSLKGARTEAFF.

The chain is built from TRBV20-1 and TRBJ2-5; 9 nucleotides align to TRBD2. Per germline, CDR1 DFQATT and CDR2 SNEGSKA (reference sequence). With 4 bases clipped from V and 3 bases from J, the junction kept 3 bases outside the gene matches. This CDR3 is built from 13 residues. For the CDR3, the DNA is TGCAGTGCTATGGCGGGGGGGAAAGAGACCCAGTACTTC. It is translated as CSAMAGGKETQYF.

This clonotype occurred once. The junction differs from germline at one of its ends, possibly a read error. The chain combines TRBV29-1 with TRBJ1-2; D gene unclear. Germline loops: CDR1 SQVTM, CDR2 ANQGSEA. The CDR3 runs to 13 residues. CDR3 region: CNVEDVPIYGYTF. The CDR3 coding sequence is TGCAACGTTGAAGATGTCCCAATCTATGGCTACACCTTC.

This clonotype was counted only a few times. This chain uses TRBV20-1 with TRBJ2-7; the match to TRBD1 covers 9 bases. The CDR3 covers 14 residues. Looked up from germline, CDR1 is DFQATT and CDR2 is SNEGSKA (reference sequence). Trimming at V came to 1 base and at J to 4 bases, leaving 5 bases not matched to a gene. The CDR3 sequence is CSARAGTGTYEQYF. The CDR3 DNA reads as TGCAGTGCTAGAGCCGGGACAGGGACATACGAGCAGTACTTC.

This clonotype turned up a few times. The chain links TRBV7-2 to TRBJ2-3; D unresolved. Trimming stripped 5 bases from V and 2 bases from J, with 8 bases between. This CDR3 region has 13 residues. The germline V gene has CDR1 SGHTA and CDR2 FQGNSA. CDR3 bases: TGTGCCAGCAGCGGATGGACCACAGATACGCAGTATTTT. This codes for CASSGWTTDTQYF. Full variable domain (missing parts from reference TRBV7-2 and TRBJ2-3): GAGVSQSPSNKVTEKGKDVELRCDPISGHTALYWYRQSLGQGLEFLIYFQGNSAPDKSGLPSDRFSAERTGGSVSTLTIQRTQQEDSAVYLCASSGWTTDTQYFGPGTRLTVL.

This sequence joins TRBV29-1 and TRBJ2-3, with a possible D match to TRBD2 (5 bases). This CDR3 is 14 amino acids long. Germline CDR1 SQVTM, CDR2 ANQGSEA. The V end was cut by 1 base, the J end by 1 base, with 9 bases between. The CDR3 is CSVEVGLRTDTQYF. CDR3 in DNA: TGCAGCGTTGAAGTTGGACTCCGCACAGATACGCAGTATTTT.

The chain recombines TRBV6-2 or TRBV6-3 with TRBJ2-6, with TRBD1 matching over 8 bases. V lost 5 bases and J lost 2; bases outside the gene matches: 8. CDR3 length: 17 residues. From germline, CDR1 is MNHEY and CDR2 SVGEGT. CDR3 DNA: TGTGCCAGCAGTGTCCTACTCAGGGGGCCTGGGGCCAACGTCCTGACTTTC. Translated, it gives CASSVLLRGPGANVLTF.

The V gene is TRBV7-6, the J gene TRBJ2-1; no definite D call. CDR1 SGHVS and CDR2 FNYEAQ come from the germline V gene. V lost 0 bases, J lost 5 bases, and 8 bases lay in between. CDR3 length: 14 residues. In DNA form, the CDR3 reads TGTGCCAGCAGCTTAGCACCGGTGAACAATGAGCAGTTCTTC. Residues: CASSLAPVNNEQFF.

The J gene is TRBJ1-1, the V gene TRBV9; D remains unclear. V was cut by 0 bases and J by 2 bases, with 11 bases left in between. CDR1 SGDLS and CDR2 YYNGEE come from the germline V gene. The CDR3 runs 15 residues. The CDR3 loop is CASSVAPQVNTEAFF. In nucleotides, the CDR3 is TGTGCCAGCAGCGTAGCCCCGCAGGTCAACACTGAAGCTTTCTTT.

The rearrangement links TRBV28 to TRBJ2-7; D is unclear. The CDR3 has 13 amino acids. The germline V gene has CDR1 MDHEN and CDR2 SYDVKM. The V gene lost 6 bases and the J gene lost 2 bases, with 11 bases spanning the gap. The CDR3 DNA sequence: TGTGCCAGCAGAGTCTCCTCCACCTACGAGCAGTACTTC. This translates into CASRVSSTYEQYF.

The CDR3 region is CSATSGQDPYYEQYF. The CDR3 bases are TGCAGTGCTACCTCCGGACAGGATCCCTACTACGAGCAGTACTTC. The V and J genes are TRBV20-1 and TRBJ2-7; 7 nucleotides line up with TRBD1. The V and J ends lost 4 bases and 3 bases, in that order; junction bases with no gene match: 12. The CDR3 runs to 15 residues. Germline values: CDR1 DFQATT, CDR2 SNEGSKA (reference sequence).

This clonotype was observed at least ten times. The V call is TRBV6-6, the J call TRBJ1-5, with TRBD1 as a possible D gene (6 bases). The CDR3 has 13 amino acids. In germline, CDR1 is MNHNY, CDR2 SVGAGI (reference sequence). Trimming left V 9 bases short and J 1 base short, with 10 bases between. CDR3 in DNA: TGTGCCAGTACCAGGGGAAGCAATCAGCCCCAGCATTTT. Translation gives CASTRGSNQPQHF.

In this sample, this clonotype turned up many times. The V gene is TRBV12-3 or TRBV12-4, the J gene TRBJ2-3; TRBD2 matches 8 bases. The CDR3 consists of 16 residues. V lost 3 bases and J lost 3; bases outside the gene matches: 8. CDR3 sequence: CASSFGSGVGTDTQYF. In DNA, the CDR3 is TGTGCCAGCAGTTTCGGTAGCGGGGTGGGGACAGATACGCAGTATTTT.

CDR3 DNA: TGTGCCAGCAGCCCCGATAGGGGGGTAAACACTGAAGCTTTCTTT. Protein: CASSPDRGVNTEAFF. The rearrangement uses TRBV6-1 and TRBJ1-1, with D possibly being TRBD1 (6 bases). CDR1 and CDR2 from the germline V gene are MNHNS and SASEGT. The CDR3 sequence is 15 residues long. V lost 6 bases, J lost 2 bases, and 16 bases lay in between.

This clonotype was counted only a few times. This chain joins TRBV10-1 and TRBJ2-7; TRBD1 agrees at 7 bases. The CDR3 contains 14 residues. Per the germline V gene, CDR1 is WNHNN and CDR2 is SYGVQD (reference sequence). V dropped 5 bases and J dropped 6; count of bases not matched to a gene: 10. The CDR3 region is CASSTGTVRSEQYF. The DNA of the CDR3 is TGCGCCAGCAGTACCGGGACAGTTAGATCCGAGCAGTACTTC.

This clonotype has a count of ten or more. The J gene is TRBJ1-5, the V gene TRBV29-1, with D tentatively TRBD1 (5 bases). CDR1 and CDR2 (germline): SQVTM, ANQGSEA. The CDR3 is 13 residues long. V was pared by 4 bases and J by 8 bases, with 15 bases between. The CDR3 DNA sequence: TGCAGCGTTGCCAAGGGGACTATGGAGCCCCAGCATTTT. Residues: CSVAKGTMEPQHF.

This clonotype was found a few times. This chain uses TRBV29-1 with TRBJ2-5; tentatively, D is TRBD1 or TRBD2 (6 bases each). V lost 5 bases to trimming and J lost 4 bases, with 14 bases between them. Germline-derived CDR1 and CDR2 are SQVTM and ANQGSEA. There are 13 residues in the CDR3. The DNA of the CDR3 is TGCAGCGTTCGTTGGGGGGCAGGAGAGACCCAGTACTTC. Its translation is CSVRWGAGETQYF.

This clonotype occurred many times. The CDR3 here is CASSLAGTGVNEQFF. Written as DNA, the CDR3 is TGTGCCAGCAGTTTAGCGGGGACCGGGGTCAATGAGCAGTTCTTC. V is TRBV12-3 or TRBV12-4 and J is TRBJ2-1, with D possibly called TRBD1 or TRBD2 (5 bases each). The germline V and J ends were trimmed by 0 bases and 6 bases, with 12 bases remaining between them. There are 15 residues in the CDR3.

Only a few counts were recorded for this clonotype. This sequence joins TRBV10-1 and TRBJ2-1; tentative D call: TRBD2 (7 bases). CDR3 length equals 19 residues. V was shortened by 3 bases and J by 3 bases, with 24 bases between the two germline ends. Germline V gene data show CDR1 as WNHNN and CDR2 as SYGVQD (reference sequence). The CDR3 bases are TGCGCCAGCAGTGATATCGGGCTGGGGGTAGGGGGGGACTACAATGAGCAGTTCTTC. Protein product: CASSDIGLGVGGDYNEQFF.

The chain uses TRBV25-1 and TRBJ1-1; possibly TRBD1 for D (5 bases). The ends were cut back, 1 base at V and 1 base at J, with 10 bases in the middle. Looked up from germline, CDR1 is MGHDK and CDR2 is SYGVNS. The CDR3 is 15 residues long. This CDR3 reads CASSESGFGNTEAFF. DNA of the CDR3: TGTGCCAGCAGTGAATCAGGGTTCGGGAACACTGAAGCTTTCTTT. Based on the CDR3 plus reference TRBV25-1 and TRBJ1-1, the full variable domain is EADIYQTPRYLVIGTGKKITLECSQTMGHDKMYWYQQDPGMELHLIHYSYGVNSTEKGDLSSESTVSRIRTEHFPLTLESARPSHTSQYLCASSESGFGNTEAFFGQGTRLTVV.

This clonotype was observed at least ten times. The chain uses TRBV12-3 or TRBV12-4 and TRBJ2-7, with D possibly TRBD1 on 5 matching bases. The ends were cut back, 3 bases at V and 2 bases at J, with 11 bases in the middle. CDR3 size: 14 residues. CDR3 loop: CASSFQGSAYEQYF. The CDR3 DNA follows: TGTGCCAGCAGTTTTCAGGGTTCAGCCTACGAGCAGTACTTC.

The rearrangement uses TRBV7-2 and TRBJ2-5; D call uncertain. This CDR3 region has 13 residues. V shed 3 bases and J shed 4 bases, with 9 bases lying between them. The V gene's germline CDR1 is SGHTA and CDR2 FQGNSA. CDR3 nucleotides: TGTGCCAGCAGCTTTGATCATACAGAGACCCAGTACTTC. This sequence encodes CASSFDHTETQYF.

The chain carries TRBV20-1 and TRBJ2-5, with TRBD1 matching over 10 bases. The CDR3 contains 15 residues. Per germline, CDR1 DFQATT and CDR2 SNEGSKA (reference sequence). The trim removed 3 bases at V and 0 bases at J, leaving 4 bases unmatched. The CDR3 nucleotides are TGCAGTGCTAGGTGGGACAGGGGTCACCAAGAGACCCAGTACTTC. Protein: CSARWDRGHQETQYF.

This clonotype was found many times. The chain has TRBV12-3 or TRBV12-4 and TRBJ2-1, with 10 bases lining up with TRBD2. V lost 7 bases and J lost 8; bases outside the gene matches: 11. The CDR3 totals 15 residues. As DNA, the CDR3 is TGTGCCAGCAACCCCAGCGGGGGGGCCTCAGATGAGCAGTTCTTC. Translation gives CASNPSGGASDEQFF.

This clonotype was seen more than once but under ten times. This sequence joins TRBV28 and TRBJ1-3; D perhaps matches TRBD1 (5 bases). V was shortened by 5 bases and J by 0 bases, with 11 bases between the two germline ends. From germline, CDR1 is MDHEN and CDR2 SYDVKM. The CDR3 has 15 amino acids. CDR3 DNA sequence: TGTGCCAGCAGTCCGACAGAGGGCTCTGGAAACACCATATATTTT. Encoded protein: CASSPTEGSGNTIYF.

V and J are TRBV11-2 and TRBJ2-3, with 11 nucleotides matching TRBD2. This CDR3 is built from 15 residues. Germline V gene data show CDR1 as SGHAT and CDR2 as FQNNGV. The V segment lost 5 bases and the J segment 6 bases; nucleotides outside the gene matches: 7. The CDR3 reads CASSIVAGGSDTQYF. For the CDR3, the DNA is TGTGCCAGCAGCATCGTAGCGGGGGGGTCGGATACGCAGTATTTT. Based on the CDR3 plus reference TRBV11-2 and TRBJ2-3, the full variable domain is EAGVAQSPRYKIIEKRQSVAFWCNPISGHATLYWYQQILGQGPKLLIQFQNNGVVDDSQLPKDRFSAERLKGVDSTLKIQPAKLEDSAVYLCASSIVAGGSDTQYFGPGTRLTVL.